This T cell receptor (beta chain) derives from a study of blood T cells in healthy people across ages (dated by TCRdb to 2014 to 2015). Regarding the research as a whole: In model experiments, template switching captured roughly one uniquely barcoded TCR beta cDNA molecule for every two T cells. Donors were grouped into four age groups: young (average 16 years), middle-aged (approximately 41), aged (around 60) and long-lived (approximately 82). Donors of different ages were randomly distributed across sequencing lanes to avoid experimental bias. Two additional independent replicas of 1 million unique cDNA reads from the same blood draw were analyzed for two donors (one aged 18 to 30 and one aged 80 or older). The study measured age-related changes in TCR beta repertoire diversity using deep sequencing normalized with unique cDNA molecular identifiers. General study outcomes and caveats: Total diversity estimates from one million sequenced T cells were considered lower bounds and underestimates. A strong correlation was found between observed TCR beta diversity and the percentage of naive T cells measured by flow cytometry. Since profiling was done on bulk unsorted PBMCs, naive and antigen-experienced compartments could not be conclusively compared. As age increased, observed TCR beta diversity per million T cells dropped in a roughly linear way, and a significant reduction was already evident by age around 41. The long-lived group showed more naive CD4+ T cells, fewer expanded clones and increased TCR diversity than the aged group, suggesting age selection. Because the CMV infection status of the donors was unknown, age-related changes in expanded clonotypes may potentially have been confounded.

The roughly 39 donors, aged 6 to 90 years, were systemically healthy Caucasian individuals from Russia. Around 10 milliliters of peripheral blood were drawn from each donor into EDTA-treated Vacutainer tubes. PBMCs were isolated by Ficoll-Paque density-gradient centrifugation, with at least 6.5 million obtained per sample. Trizol reagent was used to extract total RNA from the PBMCs, yielding at least 6 micrograms per sample. For every donor, flow cytometry on a PBMC aliquot measured the percentage of naive CD45RAhigh/CD27high T cells. V and J lose 7 bases and 0 bases, and a span of 14 bases separates them. The CDR1 and CDR2 encoded by the germline V gene are MDHEN and SYDVKM. The CDR3 contains 15 residues, cysteine and phenylalanine counted. Just the 45-base CDR3 DNA is kept, in frame starting at base 1. The receptor library was made with 5' RACE. The sequencing machine was an Illumina HiSeq 2500. The second PCR ran for about 6 to 12 cycles and used a J-beta primer mix along with a sample-barcoded 5' primer. Each TCR beta cDNA molecule received a unique molecular identifier from a template-switch 5' adaptor carrying 12 random nucleotides. Each sample yielded at least 3 million CDR3-containing paired-end reads. The Mint cDNA synthesis kit, primed by a TRBC-specific oligonucleotide, was used to synthesize first-strand cDNA from all RNA. Following uracil-DNA glycosylase treatment, a first 18-cycle PCR with universal primers M1SS and BC2_uni_R was performed on all cDNA. Regarding the original processing steps: For normalization, 1 million high-quality reads were randomly selected from each sample, with every read carrying a distinct molecular identifier. Instead of being binned into consensus sequences, reads that shared molecular identifiers were thrown out. CDR3 identification, clonotype clustering and error correction used MiTCR with a Q25 quality threshold and the strictest error-elimination algorithm. A nonparametric unseen species model with Euler transformation was used to estimate a lower bound on total TCR beta diversity. TCRdb ran its own pipeline on the public reads, namely fastp trimming at Q25 and MiXCR clone calling, and kept in-frame beta chains. Identical CDR3 proteins give one entry, which carries the most common genes and DNA. The V and J calls were not made by the authors but by TCRdb's processing. For this sample there are roughly 730,000 distinct CDR3 sequences; more than 55% appear just once. The ten largest clonotypes hold around 24% of the sample.

As concerns this clonotype: This receptor's antigen is unknown. It has no much larger one-base neighbor in the sample; base qualities were not kept.

Material for sequencing was blood. The chain links TRBV28 with TRBJ2-3; TRBD2 is possibly the D segment (5 matching bases). This sequence was found in a man aged 35 to 55 in good health. CDR3 loop: CASTLRGRSTDTQYF. In nucleotide form, the sequence is TGTGCCAGCACCCTTCGAGGGAGAAGCACAGATACGCAGTATTTT. Beyond the CDR3, the reference TRBV28 and TRBJ2-3 genes provide the residues; the full variable domain reads: DVKVTQSSRYLVKRTGEKVFLECVQDMDHENMFWYRQDPGLGLRLIYFSYDVKMKEKGDIPEGYSVSREKKERFSLILESASTNQTSMYLCASTLRGRSTDTQYFGPGTRLTVL.